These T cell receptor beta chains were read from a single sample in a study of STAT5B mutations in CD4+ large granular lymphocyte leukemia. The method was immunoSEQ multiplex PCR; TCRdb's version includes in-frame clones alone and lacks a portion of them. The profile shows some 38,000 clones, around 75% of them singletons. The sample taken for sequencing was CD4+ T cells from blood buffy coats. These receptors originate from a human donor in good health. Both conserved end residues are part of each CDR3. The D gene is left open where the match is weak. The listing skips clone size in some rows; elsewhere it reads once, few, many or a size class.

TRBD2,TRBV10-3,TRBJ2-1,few,CAISLSGSSYNEQFF,TGTGCCATCAGTTTAAGCGGGAGTTCCTACAATGAGCAGTTCTTC
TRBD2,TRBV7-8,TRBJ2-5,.,CASRGGGQETQYF,TGTGCCAGCAGGGGCGGGGGACAAGAGACCCAGTACTTC
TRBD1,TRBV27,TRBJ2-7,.,CATGDRFLSPYEQYF,TGTGCCACCGGGGACAGGTTCCTCTCCCCCTACGAGCAGTACTTC
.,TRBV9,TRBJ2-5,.,CASSVAVFQETQYF,TGTGCCAGCAGCGTAGCTGTCTTCCAAGAGACCCAGTACTTC
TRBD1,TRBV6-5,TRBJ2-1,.,CASSFRGPSYNEQFF,TGTGCCAGCAGTTTTAGGGGGCCCAGCTACAATGAGCAGTTCTTC
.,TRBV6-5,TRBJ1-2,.,CASSPRDLYGYTF,TGTGCCAGCAGCCCACGGGACCTCTATGGCTACACCTTC
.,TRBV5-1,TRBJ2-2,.,CASSLDSPNTGELFF,TGCGCCAGCAGCTTGGACAGTCCGAACACCGGGGAGCTGTTTTTT
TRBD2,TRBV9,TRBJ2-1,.,CASSTSGSSYNEQFF,TGTGCCAGCAGCACCAGCGGGAGCTCCTACAATGAGCAGTTCTTC
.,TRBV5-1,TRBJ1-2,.,CASSVGRYGYTF,TGCGCCAGCAGTGTGGGGCGCTATGGCTACACCTTC
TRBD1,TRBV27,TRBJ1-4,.,CASRTGTGVEKLFF,TGTGCCAGCAGGACCGGGACAGGGGTCGAAAAACTGTTTTTT
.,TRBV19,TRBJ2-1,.,CASTTGALNEQFF,TGTGCCAGTACCACCGGGGCCCTCAATGAGCAGTTCTTC
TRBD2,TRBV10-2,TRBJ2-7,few,CASSEAWAGLYYEQYF,TGCGCCAGCAGTGAGGCATGGGCGGGACTATACTACGAGCAGTACTTC
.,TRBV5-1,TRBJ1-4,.,CASSRDGTAYEKLFF,TGCGCCAGCAGCCGGGACGGGACCGCCTATGAAAAACTGTTTTTT
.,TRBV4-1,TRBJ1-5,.,CASSQDLGGQGLNQPQHF,TGCGCCAGCAGCCAAGATCTAGGTGGTCAGGGACTAAATCAGCCCCAGCATTTT
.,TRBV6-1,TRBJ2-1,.,CASSRTSEQFF,TGTGCCAGCAGTCGGACTTCTGAGCAGTTCTTC
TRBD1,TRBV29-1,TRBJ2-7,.,CSVELQGAGEQYF,TGCAGCGTTGAGTTACAGGGGGCGGGCGAGCAGTACTTC
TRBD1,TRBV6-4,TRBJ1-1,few,CASSLTGANTEAFF,TGTGCCAGCAGTTTGACAGGGGCGAACACTGAAGCTTTCTTT
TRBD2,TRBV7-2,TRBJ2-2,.,CASSFSGGATGELFF,TGTGCCAGCAGCTTCAGCGGGGGGGCTACCGGGGAGCTGTTTTTT
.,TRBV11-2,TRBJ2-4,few,CASTDYGIQYF,TGTGCCAGCACGGACTACGGCATTCAGTACTTC
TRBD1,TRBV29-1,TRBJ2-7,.,CSARDSSYEQYF,TGCAGCGCCCGGGACAGCTCCTACGAGCAGTACTTC
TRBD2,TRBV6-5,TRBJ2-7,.,CASSYEREGSYEQYF,TGTGCCAGCAGTTATGAGCGGGAGGGTTCCTACGAGCAGTACTTC
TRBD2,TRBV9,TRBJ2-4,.,CASTGGGKNIQYF,TGTGCCAGCACGGGGGGGGGCAAAAACATTCAGTACTTC
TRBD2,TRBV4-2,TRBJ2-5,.,CASSQGSSGAPGTQYF,TGTGCCAGCAGCCAAGGGTCTAGCGGGGCCCCAGGGACCCAGTACTTC
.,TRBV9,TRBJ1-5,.,CASSVTWDGNQPQHF,TGTGCCAGCAGCGTAACTTGGGACGGGAATCAGCCCCAGCATTTT
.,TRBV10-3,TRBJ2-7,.,CAISVGQGRHEQYF,TGTGCCATCAGCGTGGGGCAGGGGAGGCACGAGCAGTACTTC
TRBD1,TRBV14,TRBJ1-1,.,CASSLWGQGNTEAFF,TGTGCCAGCAGCCTCTGGGGACAGGGGAACACTGAAGCTTTCTTT
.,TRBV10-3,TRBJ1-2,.,CAISDGPGLTFGYTF,TGTGCCATCAGTGATGGCCCTGGACTTACCTTTGGCTACACCTTC
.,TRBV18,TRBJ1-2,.,CASSPRGDDYGYTF,TGTGCCAGCTCACCCCGGGGGGACGACTATGGCTACACCTTC
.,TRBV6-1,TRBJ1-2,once,CASRTGTYGYTF,TGTGCCAGCAGAACAGGGACCTATGGCTACACCTTC
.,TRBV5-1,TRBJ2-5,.,CASSLFRGQETQYF,TGCGCCAGCAGCTTGTTCAGGGGCCAAGAGACCCAGTACTTC
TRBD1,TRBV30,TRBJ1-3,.,CAWRTGTSGNTIYF,TGTGCCTGGAGGACAGGGACCTCTGGAAACACCATATATTTT
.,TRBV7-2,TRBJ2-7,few,CASSQGPYEQYF,TGTGCCAGCAGCCAGGGGCCCTACGAGCAGTACTTC
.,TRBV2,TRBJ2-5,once,CASRPGTIQETQYF,TGTGCCAGCCGTCCCGGGACAATCCAAGAGACCCAGTACTTC
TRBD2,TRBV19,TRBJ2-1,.,CASKGGRDNNEQFF,TGTGCCAGTAAAGGCGGGAGGGACAACAATGAGCAGTTCTTC
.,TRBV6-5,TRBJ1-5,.,CASSSLQEGNQPQHF,TGTGCCAGCAGTTCCCTCCAAGAGGGCAATCAGCCCCAGCATTTT
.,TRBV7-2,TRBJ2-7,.,CASSHGAEYEQYF,TGTGCCAGCAGCCACGGGGCTGAGTACGAGCAGTACTTC
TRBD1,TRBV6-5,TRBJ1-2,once,CASTKTGAGYTF,TGTGCCAGCACCAAGACAGGGGCTGGCTACACCTTC
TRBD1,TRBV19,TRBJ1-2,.,CASSPQQGNYGYTF,TGTGCCAGTAGTCCTCAACAGGGGAACTATGGCTACACCTTC
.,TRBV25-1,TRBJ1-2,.,CASSATGTNYGYTF,TGTGCCAGCAGTGCGACAGGTACTAACTATGGCTACACCTTC
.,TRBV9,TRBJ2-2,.,CASSARGTEGTGELFF,TGTGCCAGCAGCGCAAGGGGAACGGAAGGAACCGGGGAGCTGTTTTTT